Listed below are T cell receptor beta chains from one sample, sequenced in a study of cytomegalovirus exposure and HLA in healthy donors. Assay: immunoSEQ multiplex PCR; the TCRdb copy retains only in-frame clones and omits some. This sample has around 69,000 clones, with around 70% found just once. The source material was PBMCs. The receptors stem from a woman aged 45 to 65 in good health and CMV-seropositive. The CDR3 runs from the conserved cysteine through the conserved F or W. A D gene is named only where the DNA matches it firmly. Rows give clone size only sometimes, using once, few, many, or a class for an expanded clone.

TGTGCCAGCAGCCCCCAGTCCGGAGACTATGGCTACACCTTC,CASSPQSGDYGYTF,TRBJ1-2,.,.,TRBV5-6
TGTGCCAGCTCACCACCGACAGGGCTTGGCTACACCTTC,CASSPPTGLGYTF,TRBJ1-2,TRBD1,once,TRBV18
TGTGCCAGCAGCTCCTCTTTTTTGCGGGGGAGCACAGATACGCAGTATTTT,CASSSSFLRGSTDTQYF,TRBJ2-3,TRBD2,.,TRBV11-2
TGTGCCAGCAGCTTGAGTTTTAACTCCATTAACTATGGCTACACCTTC,CASSLSFNSINYGYTF,TRBJ1-2,.,few,TRBV11-2
TGTGCCATCAGACCGGGACAGGACAATCAGCCCCAGCATTTT,CAIRPGQDNQPQHF,TRBJ1-5,TRBD1,once,TRBV10-3
TGTGCCAGTAGTGTGCCCAGGGTAGGAGAGACCCAGTACTTC,CASSVPRVGETQYF,TRBJ2-5,.,.,TRBV19
TGTGCCACCTCTAACGGGGCTGAAGCTTTCTTT,CATSNGAEAFF,TRBJ1-1,.,.,TRBV7-7
TGTGCCAGCAGCTTTTGGACTGGCGGGGAGACCCAGTACTTC,CASSFWTGGETQYF,TRBJ2-5,.,.,TRBV9
TGTGCCTGGAGCGCTGGACTAGCGGGGGGGATCAGCACAGATACGCAGTATTTT,CAWSAGLAGGISTDTQYF,TRBJ2-3,TRBD2,few,TRBV30
TGTGCCAGCAGTGAAAGCCAGGCTGTAGGCACTGAAGCTTTCTTT,CASSESQAVGTEAFF,TRBJ1-1,.,few,TRBV2
TGTGCCAGCAGCCCGCGACAGGGCACCTACGAGCAGTACTTC,CASSPRQGTYEQYF,TRBJ2-7,TRBD1,.,TRBV7-9
TGTGCCAGTACCCCGCAGGCTAACACCGGGGAGCTGTTTTTT,CASTPQANTGELFF,TRBJ2-2,.,.,TRBV19
TGCGCCAGCAGCCCCACAGGGAATTCCTACAATGAGCAGTTCTTC,CASSPTGNSYNEQFF,TRBJ2-1,.,.,TRBV5-1
TGTGCCAGCAAGGGACTAGCGGGAGTCTCAGATACGCAGTATTTT,CASKGLAGVSDTQYF,TRBJ2-3,TRBD2,.,TRBV10-3
TGTGCCAGCAGCTTCGGGACTAGAACCGGGGAGCTGTTTTTT,CASSFGTRTGELFF,TRBJ2-2,TRBD2,.,TRBV7-2
TGTGCCAGCAGCTTAGTCCCTGCGGGGGGGGCCACCGGGGAGCTGTTTTTT,CASSLVPAGGATGELFF,TRBJ2-2,TRBD2,.,TRBV7-2
TGCGCCAGCAGTGGGACCACCGGGACAGGGGAACGCGCGGGGGCCTACGAGCAGTACTTC,CASSGTTGTGERAGAYEQYF,TRBJ2-7,TRBD1,once,TRBV10-2
TGCGCCAGCAGTGATGGGGGCACAAACTACGAGCAGTACTTC,CASSDGGTNYEQYF,TRBJ2-7,.,once,TRBV10-1
TGCGCCAGCAGCTTGGGACTAGCTAATGAGCAGTTCTTC,CASSLGLANEQFF,TRBJ2-1,TRBD2,.,TRBV5-1
TGTGCCAGCAGCCAAGATCTAGGGAGGGGTAACTATGGCTACACCTTC,CASSQDLGRGNYGYTF,TRBJ1-2,.,.,TRBV14
TGCGCCAGCAGCCAAGATGAGAGACCGGGCATTCAGTACTTC,CASSQDERPGIQYF,TRBJ2-4,.,once,TRBV4-3
TGTGCCAGCAGCCCCGGGGGGGGGACCGGGGAGCTGTTTTTT,CASSPGGGTGELFF,TRBJ2-2,TRBD2,.,TRBV9
TGTGCCAGCAGCTTCTCGGGACTCTTACGGGAGACCCAGTACTTC,CASSFSGLLRETQYF,TRBJ2-5,.,.,TRBV7-9
TGTGCCAGCAGTCCTAGCGGTCGGGAGACCCAGTACTTC,CASSPSGRETQYF,TRBJ2-5,TRBD2,.,TRBV5-8
TGTGCTAGTGGTTTCGGGACAGGGGTGTTCGGCTACACCTTC,CASGFGTGVFGYTF,TRBJ1-2,TRBD1,once,TRBV12-5
TGTGCCAGCAATCGTGGTCGGGAATACACCGAGCAGTTCTTC,CASNRGREYTEQFF,TRBJ2-1,.,.,TRBV27
TGTGCCAGCTCACCCCCAACAGGGGATGCAGCCAAAAACATTCAGTACTTC,CASSPPTGDAAKNIQYF,TRBJ2-4,TRBD1,.,TRBV18
TGTGCCAGCAGCTTAGAGGGTAGCGGGAGAATCTACGAGCAGTACTTC,CASSLEGSGRIYEQYF,TRBJ2-7,TRBD2,few,TRBV4-2
TGTGCCTGGAGTGCGGGGGACTCCCACTCTGGAAACACCATATATTTT,CAWSAGDSHSGNTIYF,TRBJ1-3,.,.,TRBV30